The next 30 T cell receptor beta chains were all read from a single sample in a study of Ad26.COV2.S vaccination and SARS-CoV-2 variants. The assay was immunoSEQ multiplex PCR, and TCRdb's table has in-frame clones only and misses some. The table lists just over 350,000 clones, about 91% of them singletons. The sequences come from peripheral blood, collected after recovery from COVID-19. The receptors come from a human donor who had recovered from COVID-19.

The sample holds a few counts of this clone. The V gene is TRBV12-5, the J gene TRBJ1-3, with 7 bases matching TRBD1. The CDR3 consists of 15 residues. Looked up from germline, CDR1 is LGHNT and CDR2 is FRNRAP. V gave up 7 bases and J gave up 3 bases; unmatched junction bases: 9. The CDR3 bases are TGTGCTAGTGATCCGACAGGGTCGAATGGAAACACCATATATTTT. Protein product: CASDPTGSNGNTIYF.

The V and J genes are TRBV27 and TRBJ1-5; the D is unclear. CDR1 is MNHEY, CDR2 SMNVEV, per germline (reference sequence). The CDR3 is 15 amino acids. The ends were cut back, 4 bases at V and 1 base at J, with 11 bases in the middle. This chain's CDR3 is CASSSPVWSNQPQHF. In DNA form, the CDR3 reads TGTGCCAGCAGTTCCCCAGTGTGGAGCAATCAGCCCCAGCATTTT.

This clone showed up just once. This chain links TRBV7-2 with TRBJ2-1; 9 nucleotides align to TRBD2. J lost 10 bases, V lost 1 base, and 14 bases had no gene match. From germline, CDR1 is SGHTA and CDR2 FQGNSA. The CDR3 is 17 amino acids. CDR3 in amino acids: CASSLERSSGGFREQFF. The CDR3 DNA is TGTGCCAGCAGCTTAGAGCGCTCCAGCGGGGGGTTTAGAGAGCAGTTCTTC.

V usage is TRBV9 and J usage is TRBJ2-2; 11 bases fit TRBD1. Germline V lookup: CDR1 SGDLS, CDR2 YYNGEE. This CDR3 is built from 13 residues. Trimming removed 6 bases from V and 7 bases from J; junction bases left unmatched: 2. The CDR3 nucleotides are TGTGCCAGCAAGGGACAGGGGGGCGGGGAGCTGTTTTTT. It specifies CASKGQGGGELFF.

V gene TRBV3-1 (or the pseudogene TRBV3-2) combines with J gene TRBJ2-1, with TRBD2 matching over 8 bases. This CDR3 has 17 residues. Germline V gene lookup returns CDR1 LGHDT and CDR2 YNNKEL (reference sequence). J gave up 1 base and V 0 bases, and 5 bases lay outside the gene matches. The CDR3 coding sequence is TGTGCCAGCAGCCAAGAGGGCCGGGGGGGTTCCTACAATGAGCAGTTCTTC. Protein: CASSQEGRGGSYNEQFF.

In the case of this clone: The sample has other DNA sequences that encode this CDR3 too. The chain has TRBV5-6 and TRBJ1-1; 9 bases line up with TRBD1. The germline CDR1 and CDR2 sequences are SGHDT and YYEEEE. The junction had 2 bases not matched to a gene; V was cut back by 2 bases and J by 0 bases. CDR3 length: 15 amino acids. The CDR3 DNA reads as TGTGCCAGCAGCTTCGGGACAGGGTTGAACACTGAAGCTTTCTTT. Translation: CASSFGTGLNTEAFF.

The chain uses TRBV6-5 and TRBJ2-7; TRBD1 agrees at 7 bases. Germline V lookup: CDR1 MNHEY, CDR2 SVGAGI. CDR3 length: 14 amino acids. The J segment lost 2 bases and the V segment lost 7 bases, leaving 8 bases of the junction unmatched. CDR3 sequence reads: CASTGTEGPYEQYF. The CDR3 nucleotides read TGTGCCAGCACCGGGACAGAGGGCCCCTACGAGCAGTACTTC.

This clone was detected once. CDR3 region: CASSWRGTNEKLFF. DNA of the CDR3: TGTGCCAGCAGTTGGCGCGGGACTAATGAAAAACTGTTTTTT. The chain uses TRBV6-5 and TRBJ1-4; D is unresolved. Germline-derived CDR1 and CDR2 are MNHEY and SVGAGI. The CDR3 sequence is 14 residues long. Trimming stripped 4 bases from V and 2 bases from J, with 8 bases between.

CDR3 in DNA: TGTGCCAGCAGCCCGGGACAGGGCCACTACGAGCAGTACTTC. Translating gives CASSPGQGHYEQYF. The V gene is TRBV6-5, the J gene TRBJ2-7, with 9 bases that match TRBD1. CDR3 length equals 14 residues. V was clipped by 6 bases and J by 3 bases; unmatched bases: 6. The germline CDR1 and CDR2 sequences are MNHEY and SVGAGI.

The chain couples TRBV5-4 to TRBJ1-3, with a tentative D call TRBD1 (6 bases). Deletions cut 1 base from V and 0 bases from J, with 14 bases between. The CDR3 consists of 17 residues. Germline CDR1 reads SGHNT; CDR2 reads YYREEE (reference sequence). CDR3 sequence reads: CASSLQNRQASGNTIYF. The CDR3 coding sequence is TGTGCCAGCAGCTTGCAAAACCGACAGGCCTCTGGAAACACCATATATTTT.

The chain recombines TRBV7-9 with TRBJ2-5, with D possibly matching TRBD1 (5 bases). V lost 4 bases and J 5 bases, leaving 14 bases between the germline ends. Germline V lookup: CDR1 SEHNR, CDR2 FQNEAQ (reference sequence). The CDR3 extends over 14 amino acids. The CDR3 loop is CASSSPDSPETQYF. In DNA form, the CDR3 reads TGTGCCAGCAGCTCCCCTGACAGCCCTGAGACCCAGTACTTC.

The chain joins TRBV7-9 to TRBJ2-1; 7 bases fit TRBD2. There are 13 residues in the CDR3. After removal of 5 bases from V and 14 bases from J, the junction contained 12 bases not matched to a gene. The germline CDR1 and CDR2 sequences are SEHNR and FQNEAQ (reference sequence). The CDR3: CASSPYWGGWEFF. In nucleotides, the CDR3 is TGTGCCAGCAGCCCTTATTGGGGGGGTTGGGAGTTCTTC.

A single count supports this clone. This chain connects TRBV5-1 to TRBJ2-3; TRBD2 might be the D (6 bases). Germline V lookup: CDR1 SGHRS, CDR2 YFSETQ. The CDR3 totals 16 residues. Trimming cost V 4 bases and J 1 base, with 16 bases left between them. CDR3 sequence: CASSTSGLLRTDTQYF. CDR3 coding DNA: TGCGCCAGCAGCACTTCGGGACTCCTCCGCACAGATACGCAGTATTTT.

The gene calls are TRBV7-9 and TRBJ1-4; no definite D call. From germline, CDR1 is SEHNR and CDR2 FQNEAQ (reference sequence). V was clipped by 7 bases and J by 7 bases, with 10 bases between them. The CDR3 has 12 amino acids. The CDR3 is CASTLGFEKLFF. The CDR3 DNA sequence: TGTGCCAGCACGCTGGGGTTTGAAAAACTGTTTTTT.

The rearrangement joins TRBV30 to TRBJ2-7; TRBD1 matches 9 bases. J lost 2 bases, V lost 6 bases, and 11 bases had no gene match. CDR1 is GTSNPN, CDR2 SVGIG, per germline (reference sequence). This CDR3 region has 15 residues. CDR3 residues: CACVETGTGPYEQYF. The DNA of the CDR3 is TGTGCCTGTGTGGAAACCGGGACAGGGCCCTACGAGCAGTACTTC.

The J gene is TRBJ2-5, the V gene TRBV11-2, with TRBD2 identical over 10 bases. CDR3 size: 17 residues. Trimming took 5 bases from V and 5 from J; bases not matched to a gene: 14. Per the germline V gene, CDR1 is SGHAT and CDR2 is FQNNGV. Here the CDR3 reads CASSLGGLAGVTETQYF. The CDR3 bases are TGTGCCAGCAGCCTGGGCGGCCTAGCGGGGGTAACGGAGACCCAGTACTTC.

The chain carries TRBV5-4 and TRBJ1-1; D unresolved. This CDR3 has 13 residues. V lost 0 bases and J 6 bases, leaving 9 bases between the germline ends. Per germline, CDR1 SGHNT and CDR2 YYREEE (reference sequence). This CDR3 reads CASSLAHGPEAFF. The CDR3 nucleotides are TGTGCCAGCAGCTTGGCCCATGGCCCTGAAGCTTTCTTT.

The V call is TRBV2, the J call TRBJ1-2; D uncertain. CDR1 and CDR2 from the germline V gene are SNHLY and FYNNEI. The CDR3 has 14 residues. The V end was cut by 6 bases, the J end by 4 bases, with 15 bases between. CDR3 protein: CASSTGPTFYGYTF. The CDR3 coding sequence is TGTGCCAGCAGCACCGGGCCCACCTTCTATGGCTACACCTTC.

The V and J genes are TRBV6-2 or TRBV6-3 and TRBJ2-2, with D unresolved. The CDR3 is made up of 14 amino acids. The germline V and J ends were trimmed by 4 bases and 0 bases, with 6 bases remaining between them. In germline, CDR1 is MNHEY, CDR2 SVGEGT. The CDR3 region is CASSFRPNTGELFF. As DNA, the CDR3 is TGTGCCAGCAGTTTTCGACCGAACACCGGGGAGCTGTTTTTT.

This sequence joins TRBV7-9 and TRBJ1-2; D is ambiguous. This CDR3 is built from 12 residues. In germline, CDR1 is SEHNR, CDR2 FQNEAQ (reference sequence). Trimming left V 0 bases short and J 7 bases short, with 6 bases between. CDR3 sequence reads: CASSLAVTGYTF. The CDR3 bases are TGTGCCAGCAGCTTAGCCGTAACTGGCTACACCTTC.

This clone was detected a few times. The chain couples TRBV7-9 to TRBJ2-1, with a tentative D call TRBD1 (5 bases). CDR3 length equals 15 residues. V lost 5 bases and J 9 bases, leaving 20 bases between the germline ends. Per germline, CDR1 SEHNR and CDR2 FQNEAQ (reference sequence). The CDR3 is CASSLPPSRVVEQFF. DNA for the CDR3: TGTGCCAGCAGCCTCCCGCCCAGCAGGGTTGTTGAGCAGTTCTTC.

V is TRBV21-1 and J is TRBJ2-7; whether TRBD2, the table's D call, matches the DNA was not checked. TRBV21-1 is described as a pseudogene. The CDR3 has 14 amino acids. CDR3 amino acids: CASTPPGEPLEQYF. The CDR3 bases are TGTGCCAGCACCCCTCCGGGGGAGCCCCTAGAGCAGTACTTC.

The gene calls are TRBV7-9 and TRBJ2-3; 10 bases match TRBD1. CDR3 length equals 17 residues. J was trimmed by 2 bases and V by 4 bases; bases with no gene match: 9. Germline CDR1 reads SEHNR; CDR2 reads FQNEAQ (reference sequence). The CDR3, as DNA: TGTGCCAGCAGCTCGTGGGGTGGGACAGGGGCCACAGATACGCAGTATTTT. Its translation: CASSSWGGTGATDTQYF.

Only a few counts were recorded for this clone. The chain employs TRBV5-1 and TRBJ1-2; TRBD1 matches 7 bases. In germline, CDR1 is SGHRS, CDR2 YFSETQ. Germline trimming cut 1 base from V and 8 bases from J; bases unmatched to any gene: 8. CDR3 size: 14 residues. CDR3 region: CASSLYRGGEGYTF. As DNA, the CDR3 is TGCGCCAGCAGCTTGTATCGAGGGGGCGAAGGCTACACCTTC.

The CDR3 region is CASSTGQGALSYEQYF. CDR3 in DNA: TGCGCCAGCAGCACGGGACAGGGGGCCCTCTCCTACGAGCAGTACTTC. The chain uses TRBV5-1 and TRBJ2-7; 12 positions match TRBD1. The CDR3 spans 16 residues. Germline assignment: CDR1 SGHRS and CDR2 YFSETQ. The V segment lost 4 bases and the J segment 0 bases; nucleotides outside the gene matches: 5. Variable domain in full (rest from reference TRBV5-1 and TRBJ2-7): KAGVTQTPRYLIKTRGQQVTLSCSPISGHRSVSWYQQTPGQGLQFLFEYFSETQRNKGNFPGRFSGRQFSNSRSEMNVSTLELGDSALYLCASSTGQGALSYEQYFGPGTRLTVT.

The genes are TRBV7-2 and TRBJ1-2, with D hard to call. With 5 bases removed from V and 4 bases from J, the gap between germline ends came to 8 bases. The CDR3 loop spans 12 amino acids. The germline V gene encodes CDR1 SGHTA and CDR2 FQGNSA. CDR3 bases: TGTGCCAGCAGCGCGGGTCTCTATGGCTACACCTTC. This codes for CASSAGLYGYTF.

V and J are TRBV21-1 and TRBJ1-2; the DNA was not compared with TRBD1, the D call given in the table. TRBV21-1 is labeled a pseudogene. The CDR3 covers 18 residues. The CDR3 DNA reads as TGTGCCAGCACCTACCTCAGGGGACAGGGGGCACCTAACTATGGCTACACCTTC. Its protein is CASTYLRGQGAPNYGYTF.

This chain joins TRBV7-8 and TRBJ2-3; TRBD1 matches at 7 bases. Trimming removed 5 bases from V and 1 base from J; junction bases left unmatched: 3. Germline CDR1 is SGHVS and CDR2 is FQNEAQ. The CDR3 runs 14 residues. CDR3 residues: CASSIGTGTDTQYF. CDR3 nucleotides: TGTGCCAGCAGCATCGGGACAGGCACAGATACGCAGTATTTT. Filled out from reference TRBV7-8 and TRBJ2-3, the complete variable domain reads GAGVSQSPRYKVAKRGQDVALRCDPISGHVSLFWYQQALGQGPEFLTYFQNEAQLDKSGLPSDRFFAERPEGSVSTLKIQRTQQEDSAVYLCASSIGTGTDTQYFGPGTRLTVL.

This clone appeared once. The CDR3 loop reads CASRTRRGAYNEQFF. CDR3 DNA: TGTGCCAGCAGGACAAGGCGGGGGGCCTACAATGAGCAGTTCTTC. The V and J genes are TRBV6-5 and TRBJ2-1; 8 bases are a match to TRBD2. CDR1 is MNHEY and CDR2 is SVGAGI in the germline V gene. The V and J ends lost 6 bases and 2 bases, in that order; junction bases with no gene match: 6. The CDR3 has 15 residues.

CDR3 sequence reads: CASSIGENYQPQHF. In nucleotides, the CDR3 is TGTGCCAGTAGTATAGGGGAGAATTATCAGCCCCAGCATTTT. The genes are TRBV19 and TRBJ1-5; D gene unclear. This CDR3 has 14 amino acids. Germline CDR1 is LNHDA and CDR2 is SQIVND (reference sequence). V dropped 1 base and J dropped 5 bases, with 9 bases sitting between them.